This T cell receptor (beta chain) was observed in a study of blood T cells in healthy people across ages. Study overall: When template switching was applied, about one barcoded beta molecule was captured per two T cells. Notes on the study in general: The unsorted PBMCs prevented any conclusive comparison of naive versus antigen-experienced cells. Long-lived donors had more naive CD4+ cells and higher diversity than aged donors.

A note on this clonotype: Its antigen is not known.

The CDR3 loop spans 17 amino acids. The V gene's germline CDR1 is MNHEY and CDR2 SMNVEV (reference sequence). Trimming cost V 3 bases and J 11 bases; bases outside gene matches: 15. Primed by a sample-barcoded 5' primer and a J-beta primer mix, a second PCR proceeded for roughly 6 to 12 cycles. Every cDNA molecule bore a tag from a template-switch adaptor containing 12 random nucleotides. TCRdb re-called the 5' RACE reads through MiXCR, storing one row per CDR3 protein. The table records roughly 1,300,000 distinct CDR3 sequences, almost 60% of them present only once. The chain recombines TRBV27 with TRBJ2-1; 11 bases line up with TRBD1. The origin of this receptor is a man aged 18 to 29 in good health. The specimen sequenced was blood. The CDR3 nucleotides read TGTGCCAGCAGTTTTTTACGAGGACAGGGGGCGGGGAATAAGCAGTTCTTC. Protein sequence: CASSFLRGQGAGNKQFF.